This entry features one T cell receptor beta chain sequence. Antigen: not known. Healthy bone marrow donors formed the donor group. The PCR ran on 60 Vbeta and 13 Jbeta primers. Method: immunoSEQ multiplex PCR; TCRdb's copy keeps in-frame clones and lacks some. The repertoire table contains about 160,000 clones. The data were obtained in a study of cytomegalovirus exposure and HLA in healthy donors. Broader study findings: Rare TCR sequences predominated, though certain public TCRs were found in many donors. Earlier analysis found most TCR beta V segments productive about 87% or about 30% of the time.

This CDR3 is built from 14 residues. Trimming removed 6 bases at V and 5 bases at J, with 14 bases between. Germline CDR1 is MNHEY and CDR2 is SVGAGI. This chain joins TRBV6-5 and TRBJ1-5, with D perhaps matching TRBD1 (6 bases). Sequenced material: PBMCs. The origin of this receptor is a woman aged 50 to 60 in good health and CMV-seronegative. CDR3 protein: CASRRGMRDQPQHF. The CDR3 DNA sequence: TGTGCCAGCAGGAGGGGGATGAGGGATCAGCCCCAGCATTTT.